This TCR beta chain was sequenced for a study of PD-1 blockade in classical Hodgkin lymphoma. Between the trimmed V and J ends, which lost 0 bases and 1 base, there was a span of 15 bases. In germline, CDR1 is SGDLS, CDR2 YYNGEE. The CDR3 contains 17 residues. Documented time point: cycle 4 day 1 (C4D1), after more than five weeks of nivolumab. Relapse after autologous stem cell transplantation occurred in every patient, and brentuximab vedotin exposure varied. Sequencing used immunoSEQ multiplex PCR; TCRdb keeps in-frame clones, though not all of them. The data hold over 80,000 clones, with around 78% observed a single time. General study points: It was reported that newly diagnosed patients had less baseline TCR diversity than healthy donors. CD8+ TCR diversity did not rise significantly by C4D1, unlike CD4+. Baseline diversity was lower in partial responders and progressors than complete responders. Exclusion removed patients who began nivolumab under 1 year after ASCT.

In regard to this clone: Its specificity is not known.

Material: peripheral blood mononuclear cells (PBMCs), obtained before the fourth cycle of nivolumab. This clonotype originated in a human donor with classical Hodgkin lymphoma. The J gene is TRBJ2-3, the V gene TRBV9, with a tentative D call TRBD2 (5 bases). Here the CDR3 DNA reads TGTGCCAGCAGCGTAGGTACGGGATCTGGGGGCACAGATACGCAGTATTTT. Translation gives CASSVGTGSGGTDTQYF.